These 21 T cell receptor beta chains originate from one sample sequenced in a study of T cell responses to AZD1222 COVID-19 vaccine. Data came from immunoSEQ multiplex PCR; TCRdb stores just in-frame clones and leaves some out. The top ten hold 15% to 20% of the sample, which has about 130,000 clones, roughly 88% seen once. The sequencing used peripheral blood, collected on day 0 of MenACWY control vaccination. The receptor source for this set is an adult in good health.

This clone appeared once. V usage is TRBV23-1 and J usage is TRBJ1-4, with D hard to call. TRBV23-1 is known as an ORF, though its function is uncertain. V was clipped by 4 bases and J by 10 bases, with 22 bases between them. The CDR3 totals 16 residues. In DNA, the CDR3 is TGCGCCAGCAGTCTATTATCCCGGGCCAGAGCCGTAAAACTGTTTTTT. Protein: CASSLLSRARAVKLFF.

The J gene is TRBJ2-4, the V gene TRBV19, with 7 bases fitting TRBD2. The V segment lost 4 bases and the J segment 0 bases; nucleotides outside the gene matches: 6. Germline-derived CDR1 and CDR2 are LNHDA and SQIVND (reference sequence). The CDR3 is made up of 16 amino acids. This CDR3 reads CASSTGRGIAKNIQYF. DNA of the CDR3: TGTGCCAGTAGTACAGGGAGGGGAATAGCCAAAAACATTCAGTACTTC. The complete variable domain, with remaining parts taken from reference TRBV19 and TRBJ2-4, reads DGGITQSPKYLFRKEGQNVTLSCEQNLNHDAMYWYRQDPGQGLRLIYYSQIVNDFQKGDIAEGYSVSREKKESFPLTVTSAQKNPTAFYLCASSTGRGIAKNIQYFGAGTRLSVL.

The rearrangement uses TRBV7-9 and TRBJ2-7; TRBD2 matches at 10 bases. The CDR3 spans 15 residues. In germline, CDR1 is SEHNR, CDR2 FQNEAQ (reference sequence). Trimming at V came to 5 bases and at J to 0 bases, leaving 4 bases not matched to a gene. The CDR3 DNA follows: TGTGCCAGCAGCCTGACTAGCGGGTACTCCTACGAGCAGTACTTC. This gives the protein CASSLTSGYSYEQYF. The variable domain in full, with the rest retrieved from reference TRBV7-9 and TRBJ2-7, is DTGVSQNPRHKITKRGQNVTFRCDPISEHNRLYWYRQTLGQGPEFLTYFQNEAQLEKSRLLSDRFSAERPKGSFSTLEIQRTEQGDSAMYLCASSLTSGYSYEQYFGPGTRLTVT.

The rearrangement uses TRBV5-5 and TRBJ2-1; 10 nucleotides match TRBD2. The CDR3 extends over 15 amino acids. Germline lookup yields CDR1 SGHKS and CDR2 YYEKEE (reference sequence). V lost 4 bases, J lost 7 bases, and 8 bases stayed unmatched. The CDR3 spells CASSLTSGRGNEQFF. The CDR3 bases are TGTGCCAGCAGCCTGACGAGCGGGAGGGGGAATGAGCAGTTCTTC.

The chain carries TRBV5-4 and TRBJ2-7, with TRBD2 identical over 7 bases. V shed 4 bases and J 1 base; nucleotides not matched to a gene: 5. The length of the CDR3 is 14 residues. Germline CDR1 SGHNT, CDR2 YYREEE (reference sequence). The chain's CDR3 is CASSPRLASYEQYF. The CDR3 DNA sequence: TGTGCCAGCAGCCCCCGACTAGCATCCTACGAGCAGTACTTC.

The V gene is TRBV5-1, the J gene TRBJ1-2, with D possibly matching TRBD1 (5 bases). Per the germline V gene, CDR1 is SGHRS and CDR2 is YFSETQ. The CDR3 loop spans 12 amino acids. V lost 5 bases and J lost 4, with 9 bases in between. CDR3 sequence (DNA): TGCGCCAGCAGGGGGGAGATCTATGGCTACACCTTC. Translation: CASRGEIYGYTF. Based on the CDR3 plus reference TRBV5-1 and TRBJ1-2, the full variable domain is KAGVTQTPRYLIKTRGQQVTLSCSPISGHRSVSWYQQTPGQGLQFLFEYFSETQRNKGNFPGRFSGRQFSNSRSEMNVSTLELGDSALYLCASRGEIYGYTFGSGTRLTVV.

The V gene is TRBV28, the J gene TRBJ1-1, with D maybe TRBD1 (6 bases). This CDR3 spans 16 amino acids. V lost 3 bases, J lost 3 bases, and 17 bases lay in between. The germline gives CDR1 MDHEN, CDR2 SYDVKM. CDR3 region: CASSLAGQGPDTEAFF. The CDR3 nucleotides are TGTGCCAGCAGTTTGGCGGGGCAGGGGCCGGACACTGAAGCTTTCTTT.

The genes are TRBV19 and TRBJ1-1; TRBD1 aligns across 9 bases. The CDR3 is 16 residues long. V was clipped by 10 bases and J by 3 bases; unmatched bases: 15. Germline CDR1 and CDR2: LNHDA and SQIVND (reference sequence). In DNA, the CDR3 is TGTGCCACCACCCCATCCCCCGGACAGGGGTACACTGAAGCTTTCTTT. The encoded protein is CATTPSPGQGYTEAFF.

CDR3 in DNA: TGTGCCAGCAGCAAACAGGGGGCACGGGGTGAAAAACTGTTTTTT. The encoded protein is CASSKQGARGEKLFF. V usage is TRBV27 and J usage is TRBJ1-4; TRBD1 aligns across 9 bases. The CDR3 covers 15 residues. CDR1 is MNHEY, CDR2 SMNVEV, per germline (reference sequence). Trimming at V came to 6 bases and at J to 7 bases, leaving 9 bases not matched to a gene.

This clone has a single count. This chain connects TRBV25-1 to TRBJ1-1, with 9 bases that match TRBD1. This CDR3 comprises 15 residues. Germline V CDR1 and CDR2: MGHDK, SYGVNS. The junction had 9 bases not matched to a gene; V was cut back by 5 bases and J by 5 bases. The DNA of the CDR3 is TGTGCCAGCAGTCCACGACAGGGGGTTCGTACTGAAGCTTTCTTT. Its protein is CASSPRQGVRTEAFF.

The chain couples TRBV9 to TRBJ1-4, with D unresolved. The CDR3 totals 17 residues. In germline, CDR1 is SGDLS, CDR2 YYNGEE. With 2 bases removed from V and 2 bases from J, the gap between germline ends came to 16 bases. The DNA for the CDR3 is TGTGCCAGCAGCGTTCGAGCTCCGCCTTCCACTAATGAAAAACTGTTTTTT. Its translation: CASSVRAPPSTNEKLFF.

The rearrangement uses TRBV3-1 (or the pseudogene TRBV3-2) and TRBJ2-3; D may be TRBD1 (6 bases). Germline loops: CDR1 LGHDT, CDR2 YNNKEL (reference sequence). This CDR3 has 15 residues. The V gene lost 0 bases and the J gene lost 6 bases, with 13 bases spanning the gap. The CDR3: CASSQDQVRGDTQYF. Written as DNA, the CDR3 is TGTGCCAGCAGCCAAGATCAAGTGAGGGGGGATACGCAGTATTTT.

The chain employs TRBV24-1 and TRBJ2-5; perhaps TRBD2 as D (6 bases). This CDR3 is 14 amino acids long. V lost 4 bases, J lost 2 bases, and 10 bases lay in between. CDR1 KGHDR and CDR2 SFDVKD come from the germline V gene. CDR3 bases: TGTGCCACCAGTGACCCCGGAGGGCAAGAGACCCAGTACTTC. Translated: CATSDPGGQETQYF.

The CDR3 DNA sequence: TGTGCCAGCAGCCCCGACCTAGGCGCTGAAGCTTTCTTT. Amino acid sequence: CASSPDLGAEAFF. This chain uses TRBV7-9 with TRBJ1-1; no firm D call. V lost 5 bases, J lost 6 bases, and 13 bases lay in between. The CDR3 spans 13 residues. The germline CDR1 and CDR2 sequences are SEHNR and FQNEAQ (reference sequence). Drawing the rest from reference TRBV7-9 and TRBJ1-1, the complete variable domain is DTGVSQNPRHKITKRGQNVTFRCDPISEHNRLYWYRQTLGQGPEFLTYFQNEAQLEKSRLLSDRFSAERPKGSFSTLEIQRTEQGDSAMYLCASSPDLGAEAFFGQGTRLTVV.

The rearrangement uses TRBV5-1 and TRBJ1-3; TRBD1 is a possible D gene (5 bases). Trimming took 4 bases from V and 0 from J, leaving 14 bases between them. From germline, CDR1 is SGHRS and CDR2 YFSETQ. The length of the CDR3 is 16 residues. The CDR3 coding sequence is TGCGCCAGCAGCGCCGGACACCAGAGCTCTGGAAACACCATATATTTT. Translated, it gives CASSAGHQSSGNTIYF. Full variable domain (missing parts from reference TRBV5-1 and TRBJ1-3): KAGVTQTPRYLIKTRGQQVTLSCSPISGHRSVSWYQQTPGQGLQFLFEYFSETQRNKGNFPGRFSGRQFSNSRSEMNVSTLELGDSALYLCASSAGHQSSGNTIYFGEGSWLTVV.

The gene calls are TRBV7-9 and TRBJ2-3; possibly TRBD1 for D (6 bases). There are 18 residues in the CDR3. The V end lost 4 bases, the J end lost 0 bases, and 20 bases lay between the germline ends. Per germline, CDR1 SEHNR and CDR2 FQNEAQ (reference sequence). For the CDR3, the DNA is TGTGCCAGCAGCTCTTCACACTCCGGGACACTTAGCACAGATACGCAGTATTTT. This encodes CASSSSHSGTLSTDTQYF. Looking up the rest from reference TRBV7-9 and TRBJ2-3 gives the full variable domain: DTGVSQNPRHKITKRGQNVTFRCDPISEHNRLYWYRQTLGQGPEFLTYFQNEAQLEKSRLLSDRFSAERPKGSFSTLEIQRTEQGDSAMYLCASSSSHSGTLSTDTQYFGPGTRLTVL.

This clone was detected once. The gene calls are TRBV6-5 and TRBJ2-7; D might be TRBD1 (5 bases). The CDR3 spans 14 residues. The germline V gene has CDR1 MNHEY and CDR2 SVGAGI. V lost 5 bases and J 1 base, leaving 12 bases between the germline ends. This chain's CDR3 is CASSPTTDSYEQYF. For the CDR3, the DNA is TGTGCCAGCAGTCCTACGACAGATTCCTACGAGCAGTACTTC.

The chain is built from TRBV3-1 (or the pseudogene TRBV3-2) and TRBJ1-3, with a possible D match to TRBD1 (5 bases). V was trimmed by 4 bases and J by 4 bases, leaving 14 bases between them. This CDR3 is built from 15 residues. Germline V gives CDR1 LGHDT, CDR2 YNNKEL (reference sequence). The CDR3 loop is CASSRSRGWGNTIYF. The CDR3 DNA follows: TGTGCCAGCAGCCGATCGCGGGGCTGGGGAAACACCATATATTTT.

The V call is TRBV3-1 (or the pseudogene TRBV3-2), the J call TRBJ2-5, with unresolved D. CDR1 is LGHDT and CDR2 is YNNKEL in the germline V gene (reference sequence). Trimming cost V 2 bases and J 5 bases, with 3 bases left between them. The length of the CDR3 is 11 residues. The CDR3 loop reads CASSQMETQYF. The CDR3 nucleotides read TGTGCCAGCAGCCAAATGGAGACCCAGTACTTC.

The chain links TRBV28 to TRBJ1-2; D may be TRBD1 (6 bases). The CDR3 contains 13 residues. V gave up 7 bases and J gave up 11 bases, with 20 bases separating them. Germline-derived CDR1 and CDR2 are MDHEN and SYDVKM. Here the CDR3 DNA reads TGTGCCAGCACCCCACGGACAGTCCAGAGATACACCTTC. Translating gives CASTPRTVQRYTF.

V gene TRBV9 combines with J gene TRBJ2-7, with no clear D. V was pared by 1 base and J by 3 bases, with 8 bases between. The CDR3 covers 13 residues. CDR1 is SGDLS, CDR2 YYNGEE, per germline. The CDR3, as DNA: TGTGCCAGCAGCGTAACATCTGGCTACGAGCAGTACTTC. It is translated as CASSVTSGYEQYF.